Each of the 24 T cell receptor beta chains below was sequenced from the same sample in a study of blood T cell repertoires in COVID-19. Clones were sequenced by immunoSEQ multiplex PCR, and TCRdb holds only the in-frame ones, with some missing. This table has 200,000 to 250,000 clones, about 90% appearing once. Sequenced sample: PBMCs or T cells enriched from blood (not recorded which). The origin of the receptors is a man aged 50 or older who had been exposed to COVID-19.

This rearrangement joins TRBV5-6 to TRBJ2-5, with D maybe TRBD2 (6 bases). V was clipped by 0 bases and J by 5 bases, with 14 bases between them. This CDR3 is built from 15 residues. In germline, CDR1 is SGHDT, CDR2 YYEEEE. CDR3 sequence: CASSLGRGWRETQYF. The CDR3 coding sequence is TGTGCCAGCAGCTTGGGGCGGGGTTGGCGGGAGACCCAGTACTTC.

This clone was picked up one time. The chain employs TRBV5-1 and TRBJ1-2, with TRBD1 as a possible D gene (5 bases). V dropped 1 base and J dropped 3 bases, with 10 bases sitting between them. CDR1 and CDR2 (germline): SGHRS, YFSETQ. This CDR3 has 14 residues. DNA for the CDR3: TGCGCCAGCAGCTTGCAGGAGGGGTACTATGGCTACACCTTC. It is translated as CASSLQEGYYGYTF.

Concerning this clone: One junction end disagrees with the germline gene, perhaps due to a read error. This chain uses TRBV15 with TRBJ1-5; D is uncertain. Germline V CDR1 and CDR2: LNHNV, YYDKDF (reference sequence). The CDR3 has 16 residues. The CDR3 protein is CATSRDASYSNQPQHF. CDR3 nucleotides: TGTGCCACCAGCCGAGACGCATCCTATAGCAATCAGCCCCAGCATTTT.

This chain connects TRBV21-1 to TRBJ2-3; the table calls TRBD1, which could not be checked here. TRBV21-1 is a pseudogene. This CDR3 is built from 17 residues. CDR3 in DNA: TGTGCCAGCAGCAAAGCGCTGTCAGGCACTAGCACAGATACGCAGTATTTT. It translates to CASSKALSGTSTDTQYF.

The chain employs TRBV19 and TRBJ1-5; D not certain. V was trimmed by 5 bases and J by 4 bases, leaving 12 bases between them. Germline loops: CDR1 LNHDA, CDR2 SQIVND (reference sequence). CDR3 length equals 14 residues. In DNA, the CDR3 is TGTGCCAGTAGTCCCGCGGATTGGAATCAGCCCCAGCATTTT. Its protein product is CASSPADWNQPQHF.

The chain couples TRBV9 to TRBJ2-1; possible D gene TRBD2, 6 bases. The ends were cut back, 4 bases at V and 7 bases at J, with 18 bases in the middle. The CDR3 is 15 amino acids. The germline V gene encodes CDR1 SGDLS and CDR2 YYNGEE. The CDR3 nucleotides read TGTGCCAGCAGCCGCGGACCCTTACGGGGGAATGAGCAGTTCTTC. Protein sequence: CASSRGPLRGNEQFF.

The V and J genes are TRBV21-1 and TRBJ2-3; the table names TRBD1, a call not compared with the DNA. TRBV21-1 counts as a pseudogene. The CDR3 runs 13 residues. The CDR3 reads CASSRACTDTQYF. As DNA, the CDR3 is TGTGCCAGCAGCAGGGCGTGCACAGATACGCAGTATTTT.

J is TRBJ2-7 and V is TRBV21-1; TRBD2 is the table's D call and was not checked against the DNA. TRBV21-1 is termed a pseudogene. This CDR3 region has 16 residues. The CDR3, as DNA: TGTGCCAGCAGCAAAGAAGTGGGACTAGCTATCGACGAGCAGTACTTC. Translating it yields CASSKEVGLAIDEQYF.

The rearrangement links TRBV5-1 to TRBJ2-6, with 9 nucleotides matching TRBD1. Germline lookup yields CDR1 SGHRS and CDR2 YFSETQ. V lost 0 bases and J lost 0; bases outside the gene matches: 7. The CDR3 consists of 19 residues. The CDR3 is CASSLVGTGLLSGANVLTF. DNA for the CDR3: TGCGCCAGCAGCTTGGTGGGGACAGGGCTTCTCTCTGGGGCCAACGTCCTGACTTTC.

The chain has TRBV5-3 and TRBJ2-1; 10 bases agree with TRBD1. TRBV5-3 is an ORF, and what it does is uncertain. The length of the CDR3 is 14 residues. After removal of 4 bases from V and 10 bases from J, the junction contained 8 bases not matched to a gene. The CDR3 bases are TGTGCCAGAAGCCACCGGGACAGGGGAGGGGAGCAGTTCTTC. Protein product: CARSHRDRGGEQFF.

Comment on this clone: The junction differs from germline at one of its ends, possibly a read error. The V gene is TRBV29-1, the J gene TRBJ2-1; TRBD1 matches at 9 bases. The CDR3 totals 15 residues. Germline CDR1 is SQVTM and CDR2 is ANQGSEA. CDR3 nucleotides: TGCAGCATTGAGGGACAGGGCCGTTCGTACAATGAGCAGTTCTTC. Translation gives CSIEGQGRSYNEQFF.

The rearrangement joins TRBV7-9 to TRBJ2-1; D gene uncertain. V shed 6 bases and J shed 0 bases, with 12 bases lying between them. The CDR3 extends over 15 amino acids. Germline CDR1 and CDR2: SEHNR and FQNEAQ (reference sequence). CDR3 region: CASSLAYSSYNEQFF. The CDR3 DNA follows: TGTGCCAGCAGTCTCGCCTATTCCTCCTACAATGAGCAGTTCTTC.

The chain carries TRBV11-2 and TRBJ1-5; 7 nucleotides align to TRBD1. Germline V gene sequence: CDR1 SGHAT, CDR2 FQNNGV. V lost 3 bases and J lost 3; bases outside the gene matches: 8. This CDR3 has 16 residues. The CDR3 nucleotides read TGTGCCAGCAGCTTTTATTCAGGGGGTGACAATCAGCCCCAGCATTTT. Residues: CASSFYSGGDNQPQHF.

DNA for the CDR3: TGTGCCAGCAAGGATGAGGGTAATTCACCCCTCCACTTT. Its protein is CASKDEGNSPLHF. The chain employs TRBV2 and TRBJ1-6; no clear D. Per germline, CDR1 SNHLY and CDR2 FYNNEI. The CDR3 runs 13 residues. Between the trimmed V and J ends, which lost 7 bases and 6 bases, there was a span of 10 bases. Full variable domain (remainder filled in from reference TRBV2 and TRBJ1-6): EPEVTQTPSHQVTQMGQEVILRCVPISNHLYFYWYRQILGQKVEFLVSFYNNEISEKSEIFDDQFSVERPDGSNFTLKIRSTKLEDSAMYFCASKDEGNSPLHFGNGTRLTVT.

The chain couples TRBV4-1 to TRBJ1-2; TRBD1 matches 8 bases. The CDR3 loop spans 15 amino acids. Germline lookup yields CDR1 MGHRA and CDR2 YSYEKL. V shed 4 bases and J 4 bases; nucleotides not matched to a gene: 8. CDR3 DNA sequence: TGCGCCAGCAGCCGGGAAGGACAGGGTCCCTATGGCTACACCTTC. Its protein product is CASSREGQGPYGYTF.

This clone was detected a few times. The chain joins TRBV7-3 to TRBJ1-1; 8 bases agree with TRBD1. CDR3 length: 14 residues. With 7 bases clipped from V and 1 base from J, the junction kept 5 bases outside the gene matches. Germline V CDR1 and CDR2: SGHTA, FQGTGA. The CDR3 nucleotides are TGTGCCAGCAAAACGGACAGGGAGAACACTGAAGCTTTCTTT. Encoded protein: CASKTDRENTEAFF. The full variable domain, in which reference TRBV7-3 and TRBJ1-1 provide the parts outside the CDR3, is GAGVSQTPSNKVTEKGKYVELRCDPISGHTALYWYRQSLGQGPEFLIYFQGTGAADDSGLPNDRFFAVRPEGSVSTLKIQRTERGDSAVYLCASKTDRENTEAFFGQGTRLTVV.

The V and J genes are TRBV2 and TRBJ2-2; TRBD2 agrees at 9 bases. The CDR3 spans 13 residues. Per germline, CDR1 SNHLY and CDR2 FYNNEI. V gave up 9 bases and J gave up 6 bases; unmatched junction bases: 5. The CDR3 loop reads CARYLAGSGELFF. Here the CDR3 DNA reads TGTGCCAGATACCTAGCGGGATCCGGGGAGCTGTTTTTT.

The chain joins TRBV30 to TRBJ2-3; no definite D call. The V end was cut by 1 base, the J end by 2 bases, with 4 bases between. This CDR3 spans 12 amino acids. Germline V gene lookup returns CDR1 GTSNPN and CDR2 SVGIG (reference sequence). This CDR3 is CAWSGPTDTQYF. CDR3 nucleotides: TGTGCCTGGAGTGGGCCCACAGATACGCAGTATTTT.

The chain couples TRBV6-4 to TRBJ2-1, with D unresolved. CDR3 size: 15 residues. Trimming took off 7 bases at V and 0 bases at J, with 13 bases between the two ends. Per germline, CDR1 MRHNA and CDR2 SNTAGT. The CDR3 protein is CASIGERNSYNEQFF. The CDR3 coding sequence is TGTGCCAGCATCGGTGAGCGAAACTCCTACAATGAGCAGTTCTTC.

This chain joins TRBV28 and TRBJ1-4; the D is unclear. The CDR3 sequence is 19 residues long. Germline CDR1 and CDR2: MDHEN and SYDVKM. V was clipped by 1 base and J by 6 bases, with 24 bases between them. As DNA, the CDR3 is TGTGCCAGCAGTTTATCTGACTTGGGCCAGGAGGGCTTGGATGAAAAACTGTTTTTT. Its protein product is CASSLSDLGQEGLDEKLFF.

The J gene is TRBJ1-4, the V gene TRBV7-8; 10 bases are shared with TRBD1. The CDR3 has 13 amino acids. Germline V gives CDR1 SGHVS, CDR2 FQNEAQ. Trimming removed 5 bases from V and 8 bases from J; junction bases left unmatched: 2. CDR3 protein: CASSRGQGEKLFF. The CDR3 coding sequence is TGTGCCAGCAGCCGGGGACAGGGGGAAAAACTGTTTTTT.

This rearrangement joins TRBV5-4 to TRBJ1-1; the match to TRBD1 covers 7 bases. This CDR3 has 16 amino acids. Losses at the gene ends were 0 bases for V and 2 bases for J; bases not matched to a gene: 7. CDR1 SGHNT and CDR2 YYREEE come from the germline V gene (reference sequence). CDR3 sequence (DNA): TGTGCCAGCAGCTTGGGGACAGGCAGGCTAAACACTGAAGCTTTCTTT. Its protein is CASSLGTGRLNTEAFF.

The chain combines TRBV2 with TRBJ1-3; 7 bases line up with TRBD1. The germline gives CDR1 SNHLY, CDR2 FYNNEI. This CDR3 spans 14 amino acids. V lost 4 bases to trimming and J lost 2 bases; unmatched junction nucleotides: 2. DNA for the CDR3: TGTGCCAGCAGTGTCGACAGGGCTGGAAACACCATATATTTT. Translation gives CASSVDRAGNTIYF.

The chain joins TRBV25-1 to TRBJ2-7; 8 bases are shared with TRBD1. The CDR3 loop spans 16 amino acids. Trimming removed 3 bases from V and 0 bases from J; junction bases left unmatched: 7. Germline V gene data show CDR1 as MGHDK and CDR2 as SYGVNS. The chain's CDR3 is CASSDSGGRSSYEQYF. The CDR3 coding sequence is TGTGCCAGCAGTGATTCAGGGGGCCGGAGCTCCTACGAGCAGTACTTC.